This TCR beta chain was retrieved from a study of CD8 T cells in Susac syndrome. The study, taken as a whole, reports: It was acknowledged in the study that its TCR sequencing and HLA analysis involved a relatively small number of individuals.

RNA totalling about 0.45 to 1 ug underwent reverse transcription with random hexamers. The CDR3 of TCR beta was amplified by immunoSEQ multiplex PCR across 54 Vbeta and 13 Jbeta. TCRdb reprocessed the immunoSEQ multiplex PCR reads via MiXCR and lists one record per CDR3 protein. The sample yields about 300,000 distinct CDR3 sequences, 85% seen once. This CDR3 has 16 amino acids. V shed 5 bases and J 2 bases; nucleotides not matched to a gene: 5. CDR1 is MNHEY and CDR2 is SMNVEV in the germline V gene (reference sequence). With regard to this clonotype: The antigen is not known.

This receptor was identified in a human donor with multiple sclerosis. The sequenced sample was CD8+ T cells from PBMCs. The chain joins TRBV27 to TRBJ2-3; 12 bases match TRBD2. As DNA, the CDR3 is TGTGCCAGCAGTGCGACTAGCGGGGGAGACACAGATACGCAGTATTTT. Its protein is CASSATSGGDTDTQYF.